These 20 T cell receptor beta chains share one sample of origin, sequenced in a study of CD8+ T cells in alopecia areata. Extracted RNA was reverse transcribed, and the resulting cDNA served as sequencing template. Data came from immunoSEQ multiplex PCR; TCRdb stores just in-frame clones and leaves some out. The sample includes about 37,000 clones, around 50% of them seen just once. For five or six patients, CD4+ cells were sorted into CD25+CD127- cells. Sequencing was done on a sample of CD4+ Tregs sorted from blood. These receptors originate from a human donor with alopecia areata.

V is TRBV18 and J is TRBJ1-4, with D hard to call. Germline V gene sequence: CDR1 KGHSH, CDR2 LQKENI. This CDR3 has 14 amino acids. Trimming took off 3 bases at V and 6 bases at J, with 11 bases between the two ends. CDR3 sequence reads: CASSPRINDEKLFF. The CDR3 bases are TGTGCCAGCTCACCCCGAATTAATGATGAAAAACTGTTTTTT.

The V call is TRBV19, the J call TRBJ1-2; TRBD1 agrees at 8 bases. The CDR3 runs to 13 residues. Germline V CDR1 and CDR2: LNHDA, SQIVND (reference sequence). The V and J ends lost 5 bases and 4 bases, in that order; junction bases with no gene match: 3. CDR3 bases: TGTGCCAGTAGTTTAACAGGGGGCTATGGCTACACCTTC. Residues: CASSLTGGYGYTF.

For the CDR3, the DNA is TGTGCCACCTCCCCCCGGACAGGGGATCAGCCCCAGCATTTT. It yields the protein CATSPRTGDQPQHF. The rearrangement uses TRBV21-1 and TRBJ1-5; the table gives TRBD1 as D, unverified against the DNA. TRBV21-1 is reported as a pseudogene. This CDR3 spans 14 amino acids.

This clone is a singleton in its sample. The chain combines TRBV7-6 with TRBJ1-1, with D uncertain. The germline gives CDR1 SGHVS, CDR2 FNYEAQ. V lost 1 base, J lost 0 bases, and 9 bases lay in between. CDR3 size: 15 residues. The CDR3 loop reads CASSLEGGMNTEAFF. CDR3 sequence (DNA): TGTGCCAGCAGCTTAGAGGGCGGTATGAACACTGAAGCTTTCTTT.

By share, this clone counts as medium-sized. The V gene is TRBV4-1, the J gene TRBJ2-7; D could derive from TRBD1 or TRBD2 (5 bases each). This CDR3 is built from 17 residues. The germline V gene has CDR1 MGHRA and CDR2 YSYEKL. V lost 1 base and J lost 6, with 22 bases in between. CDR3 sequence: CASSQVDMGLARGEQYF. The DNA for the CDR3 is TGCGCCAGCAGCCAAGTTGATATGGGGCTAGCAAGAGGCGAGCAGTACTTC.

The chain has TRBV23-1 and TRBJ1-4, with D hard to call. TRBV23-1 is known as an ORF, though its function is uncertain. The CDR3 has 17 residues. Trimming shortened V by 3 bases and J by 7 bases, and 21 bases separated the two germline ends. CDR3 DNA: TGCGCCAGCAGTCACTCGGCTTCTAGGAGGATTAGTGAAAAACTGTTTTTT. Amino acid sequence: CASSHSASRRISEKLFF.

The chain joins TRBV7-2 to TRBJ2-2, with unresolved D. Germline V gene data show CDR1 as SGHTA and CDR2 as FQGNSA. Trimming pared 1 base from V and 4 bases from J, leaving 10 bases between. The CDR3 is 15 residues long. CDR3 amino acids: CASSLVGWITGELFF. CDR3 in DNA: TGTGCCAGCAGCTTAGTGGGGTGGATCACCGGGGAGCTGTTTTTT. Full variable domain (outside the CDR3, taken from reference TRBV7-2 and TRBJ2-2): GAGVSQSPSNKVTEKGKDVELRCDPISGHTALYWYRQSLGQGLEFLIYFQGNSAPDKSGLPSDRFSAERTGGSVSTLTIQRTQQEDSAVYLCASSLVGWITGELFFGEGSRLTVL.

The chain combines TRBV25-1 with TRBJ1-1; TRBD1 might be the D (6 bases). Germline V gene lookup returns CDR1 MGHDK and CDR2 SYGVNS. Between the trimmed V and J ends, which lost 7 bases and 1 base, there was a span of 10 bases. This CDR3 is built from 13 residues. The CDR3 DNA sequence: TGTGCCAGCATAGGGACAAAGAACACTGAAGCTTTCTTT. Encoded protein: CASIGTKNTEAFF.

The rearrangement uses TRBV27 and TRBJ2-5; no reliable D call. V dropped 3 bases and J dropped 9 bases, with 14 bases sitting between them. CDR1 is MNHEY and CDR2 is SMNVEV in the germline V gene (reference sequence). The CDR3 spans 13 residues. The CDR3 region is CASSFYRYAAQYF. As DNA, the CDR3 is TGTGCCAGCAGTTTCTATCGCTACGCGGCCCAGTACTTC.

The V and J genes are TRBV7-3 and TRBJ1-1, with TRBD1 identical over 8 bases. Trimming at V came to 3 bases and at J to 3 bases, leaving 9 bases not matched to a gene. CDR1 and CDR2 from the germline V gene are SGHTA and FQGTGA. CDR3 length equals 16 residues. The DNA of the CDR3 is TGTGCCAGCAGCTTTTATTCCAGGGGGCTCGACACTGAAGCTTTCTTT. This sequence encodes CASSFYSRGLDTEAFF.

The CDR3 protein is CASSLSTGMELFF. The CDR3 nucleotides are TGCGCCAGCAGCTTGAGCACGGGAATGGAGCTGTTTTTT. The V gene is TRBV5-1, the J gene TRBJ2-2; a weak D match, TRBD2 (5 bases). V lost 1 base and J 10 bases, leaving 11 bases between the germline ends. CDR3 length: 13 amino acids. Germline V lookup: CDR1 SGHRS, CDR2 YFSETQ.

This chain links TRBV5-1 with TRBJ2-1, with a weak D call TRBD1 (6 bases). Germline V gene data show CDR1 as SGHRS and CDR2 as YFSETQ. This CDR3 region has 16 residues. Between the trimmed V and J ends, which lost 0 bases and 5 bases, there was a span of 15 bases. CDR3 DNA: TGCGCCAGCAGCTTGGCCGATCTCAGGGGAAACAATGAGCAGTTCTTC. It is translated as CASSLADLRGNNEQFF.

Here the CDR3 DNA reads TGTGCCAGCAGTGACGTCGGCAGCGTACCTGGAAACACCATATATTTT. It translates to CASSDVGSVPGNTIYF. The J gene is TRBJ1-3, the V gene TRBV2, with unresolved D. The V and J ends lost 3 bases and 2 bases respectively, with 14 bases between them. Germline loops: CDR1 SNHLY, CDR2 FYNNEI. The CDR3 has 16 residues. Supplemented by reference TRBV2 and TRBJ1-3, the full variable domain reads EPEVTQTPSHQVTQMGQEVILRCVPISNHLYFYWYRQILGQKVEFLVSFYNNEISEKSEIFDDQFSVERPDGSNFTLKIRSTKLEDSAMYFCASSDVGSVPGNTIYFGEGSWLTVV.

This chain joins TRBV7-3 and TRBJ2-7; D gene uncertain. This CDR3 has 14 residues. V was pared by 1 base and J by 4 bases, with 11 bases between. Germline V lookup: CDR1 SGHTA, CDR2 FQGTGA. The CDR3 DNA is TGTGCCAGCAGCTTAAGTGTGGGCCCGTACGAGCAGTACTTC. Its protein is CASSLSVGPYEQYF.

The count of this clone is one. The chain joins TRBV7-2 to TRBJ2-7; D possibly corresponds to TRBD2 (5 bases). V lost 5 bases and J lost 0, with 11 bases in between. This CDR3 is 14 amino acids long. Per germline, CDR1 SGHTA and CDR2 FQGNSA. Written as DNA, the CDR3 is TGTGCCAGCAGCCCTGACTACAGCTCCTACGAGCAGTACTTC. This translates into CASSPDYSSYEQYF.

This clone has more than one count but fewer than ten. The rearrangement joins TRBV18 to TRBJ1-1; D is possibly TRBD1 (5 bases). The CDR3 runs 14 residues. V lost 4 bases, J lost 0 bases, and 9 bases lay in between. Per germline, CDR1 KGHSH and CDR2 LQKENI. This CDR3 is CASSQSTVNTEAFF. CDR3 DNA sequence: TGTGCCAGCTCACAATCGACAGTGAACACTGAAGCTTTCTTT. The full variable domain, its missing parts supplied by reference TRBV18 and TRBJ1-1, is NAGVMQNPRHLVRRRGQEARLRCSPMKGHSHVYWYRQLPEEGLKFMVYLQKENIIDESGMPKERFSAEFPKEGPSILRIQQVVRGDSAAYFCASSQSTVNTEAFFGQGTRLTVV.

This clone was counted a few times. This chain links TRBV9 with TRBJ2-7, with 7 bases identical to TRBD2. Trimming took 0 bases from V and 2 from J; bases not matched to a gene: 5. Per germline, CDR1 SGDLS and CDR2 YYNGEE. This CDR3 is 15 amino acids long. The DNA of the CDR3 is TGTGCCAGCAGCGTAGGGGAGGGATCGACCTACGAGCAGTACTTC. Encoded protein: CASSVGEGSTYEQYF. The full variable domain, with the rest looked up from reference TRBV9 and TRBJ2-7, is DSGVTQTPKHLITATGQRVTLRCSPRSGDLSVYWYQQSLDQGLQFLIQYYNGEERAKGNILERFSAQQFPDLHSELNLSSLELGDSALYFCASSVGEGSTYEQYFGPGTRLTVT.

The chain employs TRBV5-1 and TRBJ2-2, with D possibly TRBD1 on 5 matching bases. The V gene lost 4 bases and the J gene lost 5 bases, with 9 bases spanning the gap. This CDR3 spans 13 amino acids. Germline V gene data show CDR1 as SGHRS and CDR2 as YFSETQ. CDR3 bases: TGCGCCAGCAGCCCCGGACAAACCGGGGAGCTGTTTTTT. It specifies CASSPGQTGELFF.

In its sample, this clone is medium-sized (0.01 to 0.1%). V is TRBV7-2 and J is TRBJ2-3; D is perhaps TRBD1 or TRBD2 (6 bases each). Germline-derived CDR1 and CDR2 are SGHTA and FQGNSA. This CDR3 spans 14 amino acids. Trimming took 5 bases from V and 2 from J, leaving 11 bases between them. In DNA form, the CDR3 reads TGTGCCAGCAGCCCGGGGGCTGCCACAGATACGCAGTATTTT. It translates to CASSPGAATDTQYF.

This clone came up a few times. The CDR3 spells CASSQVGAGAEAFF. The CDR3 DNA reads TGCGCCAGCAGCCAAGTCGGAGCGGGGGCTGAAGCTTTCTTT. J is TRBJ1-1 and V is TRBV4-1, with TRBD1 as a possible D gene (5 bases). Germline CDR1 MGHRA, CDR2 YSYEKL. V was pared by 1 base and J by 6 bases, with 12 bases between. The CDR3 contains 14 residues.